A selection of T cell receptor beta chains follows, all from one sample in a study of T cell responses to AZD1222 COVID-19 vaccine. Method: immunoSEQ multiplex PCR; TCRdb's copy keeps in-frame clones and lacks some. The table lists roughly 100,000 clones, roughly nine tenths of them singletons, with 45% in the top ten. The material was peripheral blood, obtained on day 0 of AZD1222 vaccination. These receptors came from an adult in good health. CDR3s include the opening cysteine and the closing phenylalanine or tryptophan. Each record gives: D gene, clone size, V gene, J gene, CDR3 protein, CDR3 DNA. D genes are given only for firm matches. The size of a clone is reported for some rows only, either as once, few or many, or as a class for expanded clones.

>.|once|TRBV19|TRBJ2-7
CASSIKAESRFYEQYF
TGTGCCAGTAGTATAAAAGCAGAGTCTCGTTTCTACGAGCAGTACTTC
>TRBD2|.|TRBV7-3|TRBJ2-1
CASSSLAGGINEQFF
TGTGCCAGCAGCTCCCTAGCGGGAGGGATCAATGAGCAGTTCTTC
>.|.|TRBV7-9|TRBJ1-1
CASSPTTLNTEAFF
TGTGCCAGCAGCCCCACGACATTGAACACTGAAGCTTTCTTT
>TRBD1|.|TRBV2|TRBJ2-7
CASSETGVGEQYF
TGTGCCAGCAGTGAAACAGGGGTAGGGGAGCAGTACTTC
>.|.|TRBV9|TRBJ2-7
CASSVGPGISYEQYF
TGTGCCAGCAGCGTAGGTCCAGGGATAAGTTACGAGCAGTACTTC
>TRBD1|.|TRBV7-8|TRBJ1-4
CASSRGQGNEKLFF
TGTGCCAGCAGCCGGGGACAGGGTAATGAAAAACTGTTTTTT
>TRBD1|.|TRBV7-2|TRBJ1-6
CASSLRSGQGSSPLHF
TGTGCCAGCAGCTTAAGGTCGGGACAGGGAAGTTCACCCCTCCACTTT
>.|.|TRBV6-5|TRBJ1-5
CASSDSQPQHF
TGTGCCAGCAGTGACTCTCAGCCCCAGCATTTT
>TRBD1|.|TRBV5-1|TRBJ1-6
CASSLARDRGFNSPLHF
TGCGCCAGCAGCTTGGCCCGGGACAGGGGGTTTAATTCACCCCTCCACTTT
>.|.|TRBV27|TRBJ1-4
CASRGWGGSSNEKLFF
TGTGCCAGCAGAGGGTGGGGGGGTTCATCTAATGAAAAACTGTTTTTT
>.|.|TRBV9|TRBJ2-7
CASSVGGTVSYEQYF
TGTGCCAGCAGCGTAGGGGGGACGGTCTCCTACGAGCAGTACTTC
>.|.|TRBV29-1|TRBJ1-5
CSVSGLGRRGYSNQPQHF
TGCAGCGTTAGCGGCTTGGGACGACGGGGTTATAGCAATCAGCCCCAGCATTTT
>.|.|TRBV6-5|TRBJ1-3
CASSYSLGAGNTIYF
TGTGCCAGCAGTTACTCCCTGGGGGCTGGAAACACCATATATTTT
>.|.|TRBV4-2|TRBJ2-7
CASSQEALDYEQYF
TGTGCCAGCAGCCAAGAGGCACTAGACTACGAGCAGTACTTC
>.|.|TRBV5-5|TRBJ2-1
CASSWTGHHNEQFF
TGTGCCAGCAGCTGGACGGGACACCACAATGAGCAGTTCTTC
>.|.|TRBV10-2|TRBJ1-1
CASSERQNTEAFF
TGCGCCAGCAGTGAGCGGCAGAACACTGAAGCTTTCTTT
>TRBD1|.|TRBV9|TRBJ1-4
CASSVGQGEGEKLFF
TGTGCCAGCAGCGTTGGACAGGGGGAAGGTGAAAAACTGTTTTTT
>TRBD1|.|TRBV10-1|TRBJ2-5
CASSTRQGGMETQYF
TGCGCCAGCAGCACTAGACAGGGTGGGATGGAGACCCAGTACTTC
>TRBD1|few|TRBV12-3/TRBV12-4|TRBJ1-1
CASRTDRDVF
TGTGCCAGCCGCACCGACAGGGACGTCTTT
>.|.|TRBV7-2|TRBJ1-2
CASSKRYGYTF
TGTGCCAGCAGCAAGAGATATGGCTACACCTTC
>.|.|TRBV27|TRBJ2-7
CASSLQGPYEQYF
TGTGCCAGCAGTTTACAGGGCCCCTACGAGCAGTACTTC
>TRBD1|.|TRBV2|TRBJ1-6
CASRGQGPSTPLHF
TGTGCCAGCAGGGGACAGGGGCCGTCGACACCCCTCCACTTT
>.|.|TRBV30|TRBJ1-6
CAGTPGNSRGSPLHF
TGTGCCGGGACTCCAGGGAATAGCAGGGGTTCACCCCTCCACTTT
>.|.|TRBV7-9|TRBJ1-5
CASSLGALQPQHF
TGTGCCAGCAGCTTAGGGGCGTTACAGCCCCAGCATTTT
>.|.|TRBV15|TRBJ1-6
CATSTGQFYSPLHF
TGTGCCACCAGCACCGGACAGTTCTATTCACCCCTCCACTTT
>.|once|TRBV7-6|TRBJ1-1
CASSPREIMNTEAFF
TGTGCCAGCAGCCCCCGGGAGATAATGAACACTGAAGCTTTCTTT
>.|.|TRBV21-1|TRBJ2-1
CASSKGLVEQFF
TGTGCCAGCAGCAAAGGTTTGGTTGAGCAGTTCTTC
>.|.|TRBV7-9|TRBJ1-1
CASTDSMNTEAFF
TGTGCCAGCACTGACAGCATGAACACTGAAGCTTTCTTT
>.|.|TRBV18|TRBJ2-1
CASSPLRSYNEQFF
TGTGCCAGCTCCCCACTGCGGTCCTACAATGAGCAGTTCTTC